This T cell receptor beta chain came from a study of T cells in Graves' hyperthyroidism and ophthalmopathy. Template material for amplifying TCR beta CDR3 regions consisted of RNA transcripts. The primer set for the first-round RT-PCR of the TCR CDR3 was HTBI. TCRdb redid the calling of the multiplex PCR reads with MiXCR, one entry per CDR3 protein. The table lists about 640,000 distinct CDR3 sequences, less than 25% of them singletons. Investigators excluded patients with uncontrolled infection, other autoimmune disease, pregnancy or lactation. This clonotype has just a few counts. J lost 7 bases, V lost 6 bases, and 9 bases had no gene match. CDR3 length: 16 amino acids. CDR1 is MDHEN and CDR2 is SYDVKM in the germline V gene.

The chain couples TRBV28 to TRBJ2-1, with 13 nucleotides matching TRBD2. Sequencing input: blood. The sequence was obtained from a man aged 25-45 years with Graves' ophthalmopathy. This chain's CDR3 is CASRSGLAGKGNEQFF. The CDR3 DNA reads TGTGCCAGCAGATCGGGACTAGCGGGGAAGGGAAATGAGCAGTTCTTC.